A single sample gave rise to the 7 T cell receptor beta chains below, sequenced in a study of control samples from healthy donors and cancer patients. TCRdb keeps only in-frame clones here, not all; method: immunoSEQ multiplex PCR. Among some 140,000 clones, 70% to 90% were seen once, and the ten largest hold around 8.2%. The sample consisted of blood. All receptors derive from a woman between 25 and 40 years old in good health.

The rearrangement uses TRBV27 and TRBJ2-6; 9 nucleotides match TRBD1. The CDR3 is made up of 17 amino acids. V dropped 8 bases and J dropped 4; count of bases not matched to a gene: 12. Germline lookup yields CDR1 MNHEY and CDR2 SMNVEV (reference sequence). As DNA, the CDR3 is TGTGCCAGCTCCCCAGACAGGGGGTCAGGAGGGGCCAACGTCCTGACTTTC. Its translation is CASSPDRGSGGANVLTF.

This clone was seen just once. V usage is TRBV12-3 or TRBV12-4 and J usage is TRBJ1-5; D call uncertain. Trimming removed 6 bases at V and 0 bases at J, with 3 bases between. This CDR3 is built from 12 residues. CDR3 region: CASRYSNQPQHF. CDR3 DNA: TGTGCCAGCAGGTATAGCAATCAGCCCCAGCATTTT.

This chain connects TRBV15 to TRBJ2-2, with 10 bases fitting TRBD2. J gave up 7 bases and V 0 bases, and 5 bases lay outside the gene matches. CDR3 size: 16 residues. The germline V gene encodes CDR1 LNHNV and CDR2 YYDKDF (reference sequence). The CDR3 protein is CATSRERLAGNGELFF. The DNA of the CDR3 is TGTGCCACCAGCAGAGAGAGACTAGCGGGTAACGGGGAGCTGTTTTTT.

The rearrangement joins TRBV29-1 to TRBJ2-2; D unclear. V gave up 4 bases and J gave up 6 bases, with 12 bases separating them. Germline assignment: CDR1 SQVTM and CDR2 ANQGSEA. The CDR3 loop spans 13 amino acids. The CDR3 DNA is TGCAGCGTTGGCCCGGTTGCAGCCGGGGAGCTGTTTTTT. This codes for CSVGPVAAGELFF.

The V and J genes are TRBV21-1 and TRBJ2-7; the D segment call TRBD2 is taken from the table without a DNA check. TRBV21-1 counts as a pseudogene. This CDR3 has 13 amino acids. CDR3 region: CASSAEDCYEQYF. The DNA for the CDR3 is TGTGCCAGCAGCGCGGAAGACTGCTACGAGCAGTACTTC.

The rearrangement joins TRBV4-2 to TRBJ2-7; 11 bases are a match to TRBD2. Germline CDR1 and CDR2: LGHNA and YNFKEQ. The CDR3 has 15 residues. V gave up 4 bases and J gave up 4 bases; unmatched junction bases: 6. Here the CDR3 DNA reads TGTGCCAGCAGCCCGGCGACTAGCGGGATGTACGAGCAGTACTTC. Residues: CASSPATSGMYEQYF.

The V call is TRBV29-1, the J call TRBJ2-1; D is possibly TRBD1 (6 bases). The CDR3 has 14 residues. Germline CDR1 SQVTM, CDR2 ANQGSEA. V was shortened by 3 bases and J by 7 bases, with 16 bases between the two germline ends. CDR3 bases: TGCAGCGTTGAGCGGCAGGGGAAGGTGAATGAGCAGTTCTTC. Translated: CSVERQGKVNEQFF.